These 30 T cell receptor beta chains were sequenced from one sample in a study of OX40 agonist ivuxolimab in advanced cancers. Libraries were made using the immunoSEQ multiplex PCR assay. What TCRdb holds here is the immuneACCESS table cut down to in-frame rearrangements. Part of the clones is not present; checked against another copy, under half of the missing clones reflect an unresolved V gene, and the others are unexplained. The sample table records fewer than 100,000 clones; roughly 92% of these occur just once. The leading ten clones occupy about 6.4% of the sample. The material sequenced was CD4+ or CD8+ T cells sorted from blood, taken in a trial of the OX40 agonist ivuxolimab. The receptors were sampled from an adult with an advanced solid tumor such as melanoma, head and neck, liver or kidney cancer.

The CDR3 DNA reads as TGCGCCAGCAGCCAAGATGGGGGGCGAGATACGCAGTATTTT. It specifies CASSQDGGRDTQYF. The chain combines TRBV4-3 with TRBJ2-3, with D perhaps given as TRBD1 or TRBD2 (6 bases each). V dropped 0 bases and J dropped 5 bases, with 9 bases sitting between them. Germline V gene sequence: CDR1 LGHNA, CDR2 YSLEER. The CDR3 loop spans 14 amino acids.

This sequence joins TRBV6-5 and TRBJ1-1; weak D call: TRBD1 (5 bases). V was trimmed by 0 bases and J by 2 bases, leaving 7 bases between them. There are 14 residues in the CDR3. Germline loops: CDR1 MNHEY, CDR2 SVGAGI. CDR3 region: CASSYSRVNTEAFF. DNA for the CDR3: TGTGCCAGCAGTTACTCCAGGGTCAACACTGAAGCTTTCTTT.

This rearrangement joins TRBV27 to TRBJ2-7; 9 bases align to TRBD2. This CDR3 has 16 residues. Germline values: CDR1 MNHEY, CDR2 SMNVEV (reference sequence). Germline trimming cut 6 bases from V and 4 bases from J; bases unmatched to any gene: 13. CDR3 DNA: TGTGCCAGCAGCCCGTTAGATCGGACTAGCGTATACGAGCAGTACTTC. Residues: CASSPLDRTSVYEQYF.

The V call is TRBV2, the J call TRBJ2-5; 11 nucleotides agree with TRBD1. The CDR3 has 18 residues. After removal of 5 bases from V and 2 bases from J, the junction contained 13 bases not matched to a gene. Germline loops: CDR1 SNHLY, CDR2 FYNNEI. CDR3 in amino acids: CASSPIPGQGDGQETQYF. The CDR3 nucleotides are TGTGCCAGCAGTCCAATCCCGGGACAGGGGGATGGGCAAGAGACCCAGTACTTC.

This rearrangement joins TRBV6-1 to TRBJ2-7; 8 nucleotides agree with TRBD1. The CDR3 is made up of 14 amino acids. Germline CDR1 and CDR2: MNHNS and SASEGT. V was clipped by 3 bases and J by 3 bases; unmatched bases: 4. This chain's CDR3 is CASSDRGLVYEQYF. Here the CDR3 DNA reads TGTGCCAGCAGTGACAGGGGGCTCGTCTACGAGCAGTACTTC.

The J gene is TRBJ2-2, the V gene TRBV9; D gene unclear. The germline gives CDR1 SGDLS, CDR2 YYNGEE. Trimming stripped 1 base from V and 6 bases from J, with 7 bases between. The length of the CDR3 is 13 residues. The CDR3 sequence: CASSVYPAGELFF. As DNA, the CDR3 is TGTGCCAGCAGCGTATACCCCGCCGGGGAGCTGTTTTTT.

The gene calls are TRBV5-1 and TRBJ2-1, with D hard to call. The CDR3 contains 14 residues. Germline V gives CDR1 SGHRS, CDR2 YFSETQ. V was clipped by 0 bases and J by 3 bases, with 7 bases between them. The DNA of the CDR3 is TGCGCCAGCAGCTTGGGTGGCCTCTACAATGAGCAGTTCTTC. This sequence encodes CASSLGGLYNEQFF.

The chain uses TRBV6-5 and TRBJ2-3, with 7 bases lining up with TRBD1. Trimming cost V 6 bases and J 0 bases; bases outside gene matches: 0. This CDR3 contains 13 residues. Germline lookup yields CDR1 MNHEY and CDR2 SVGAGI. The CDR3 region has the DNA TGTGCCAGCAGACAGGGGAGCACAGATACGCAGTATTTT. Its protein product is CASRQGSTDTQYF.

The rearrangement links TRBV27 to TRBJ2-3; D perhaps matches TRBD2 (6 bases). Germline values: CDR1 MNHEY, CDR2 SMNVEV (reference sequence). CDR3 length: 14 residues. V was trimmed by 3 bases and J by 4 bases, leaving 11 bases between them. The CDR3 protein is CASSLGGWADTQYF. The DNA of the CDR3 is TGTGCCAGCAGTTTGGGAGGTTGGGCAGATACGCAGTATTTT.

In its sample, this clone was seen a few times. The J gene is TRBJ2-1, the V gene TRBV19; a weak D match, TRBD2 (6 bases). The CDR3 spans 14 residues. With 5 bases removed from V and 6 bases from J, the gap between germline ends came to 14 bases. Germline CDR1 is LNHDA and CDR2 is SQIVND (reference sequence). CDR3 coding DNA: TGTGCCAGTAGTCCCAATATGGGGGGCAATGAGCAGTTCTTC. It specifies CASSPNMGGNEQFF.

CDR3 protein: CASSLRGGSTEAFF. CDR3 DNA: TGTGCCAGCAGTTTACGCGGCGGTTCTACTGAAGCTTTCTTT. The chain joins TRBV27 to TRBJ1-1, with D uncertain. Trimming cost V 2 bases and J 5 bases, with 12 bases left between them. CDR3 size: 14 residues. CDR1 and CDR2 (germline): MNHEY, SMNVEV (reference sequence).

Note on this clone: Mismatch with germline at one junction end may stem from a read error. The CDR3 is CVSSLVSYFSGANVLTF. CDR3 nucleotides: TGCGTCAGCAGCTTAGTAAGCTACTTCTCTGGGGCCAACGTCCTGACTTTC. This chain joins TRBV5-1 and TRBJ2-6; D is unresolved. In germline, CDR1 is SGHRS, CDR2 YFSETQ. This CDR3 has 17 amino acids.

The V gene is TRBV7-9, the J gene TRBJ2-5, with D maybe TRBD2 (5 bases). Per the germline V gene, CDR1 is SEHNR and CDR2 is FQNEAQ (reference sequence). The CDR3 has 13 residues. Trimming took 1 base from V and 2 from J, leaving 5 bases between them. The CDR3 DNA follows: TGTGCCAGCAGCTTAGGCGGGCAAGAGACCCAGTACTTC. This translates into CASSLGGQETQYF.

This chain joins TRBV2 and TRBJ2-5, with 8 bases identical to TRBD2. The germline V gene has CDR1 SNHLY and CDR2 FYNNEI. V lost 3 bases, J lost 0 bases, and 15 bases stayed unmatched. The CDR3 contains 19 residues. The CDR3 region is CASSDEGGGPFMYQETQYF. The CDR3 DNA follows: TGTGCCAGCAGTGACGAAGGCGGGGGGCCCTTCATGTACCAAGAGACCCAGTACTTC.

The V and J genes are TRBV28 and TRBJ1-1; D ambiguous. The V gene's germline CDR1 is MDHEN and CDR2 SYDVKM. Trimming removed 2 bases at V and 1 base at J, with 17 bases between. The CDR3 is 17 residues long. The DNA for the CDR3 is TGTGCCAGCAGTTTACCCCTTATACGCGTGGGGAACACTGAAGCTTTCTTT. Translation: CASSLPLIRVGNTEAFF.

The chain joins TRBV27 to TRBJ2-7; 7 positions match TRBD1. The V gene's germline CDR1 is MNHEY and CDR2 SMNVEV (reference sequence). The junction had 15 bases not matched to a gene; V was cut back by 3 bases and J by 7 bases. This CDR3 comprises 16 residues. CDR3 protein: CASSLGPPEGAREQYF. For the CDR3, the DNA is TGTGCCAGCAGTTTGGGCCCCCCCGAGGGGGCTCGAGAGCAGTACTTC.

The CDR3 region is CASSDPDSGEGGDTQYF. The CDR3 nucleotides are TGTGCCAGCAGCGACCCTGATAGCGGAGAAGGGGGAGATACGCAGTATTTT. The V call is TRBV9, the J call TRBJ2-3; TRBD1 or TRBD2 may be the D gene (6 bases each). CDR3 length: 17 residues. Germline V gene lookup returns CDR1 SGDLS and CDR2 YYNGEE. Trimming left V 3 bases short and J 5 bases short, with 22 bases between.

J is TRBJ1-2 and V is TRBV19; no clear D. The CDR3 totals 12 residues. Germline-derived CDR1 and CDR2 are LNHDA and SQIVND (reference sequence). Between the trimmed V and J ends, which lost 3 bases and 7 bases, there was a span of 9 bases. The CDR3 spells CASSIGGGGYTF. Here the CDR3 DNA reads TGTGCCAGTAGTATCGGTGGAGGTGGCTACACCTTC.

V is TRBV27 and J is TRBJ2-1; tentatively, D is TRBD2 (6 bases). CDR3 length: 14 amino acids. V was trimmed by 2 bases and J by 15 bases, leaving 20 bases between them. Germline CDR1 MNHEY, CDR2 SMNVEV (reference sequence). CDR3 sequence: CASSLVRGPGERFF. The CDR3 coding sequence is TGTGCCAGCAGTTTAGTTAGGGGTCCGGGAGAACGGTTCTTC.

V gene TRBV9 combines with J gene TRBJ1-1; D call uncertain. Germline lookup yields CDR1 SGDLS and CDR2 YYNGEE. V was cut by 0 bases and J by 4 bases, with 7 bases left in between. The CDR3 contains 13 residues. The CDR3 reads CASSVGTGTEAFF. CDR3 coding DNA: TGTGCCAGCAGCGTAGGGACCGGCACTGAAGCTTTCTTT.

This clone appeared a single time. V usage is TRBV27 and J usage is TRBJ2-1; no definite D call. This CDR3 is 16 amino acids long. V was pared by 2 bases and J by 5 bases, with 16 bases between. The germline V gene has CDR1 MNHEY and CDR2 SMNVEV (reference sequence). The CDR3 loop reads CASSLQPVGFDNEQFF. DNA of the CDR3: TGTGCCAGCAGTTTACAGCCCGTGGGGTTCGACAATGAGCAGTTCTTC.

V gene TRBV5-6 combines with J gene TRBJ1-2, with D perhaps TRBD1 (5 bases). V was trimmed by 4 bases and J by 2 bases, leaving 12 bases between them. This CDR3 comprises 14 residues. Per germline, CDR1 SGHDT and CDR2 YYEEEE. In nucleotides, the CDR3 is TGTGCCAGCAGCCCCGGTCGGGGGAACTATGGCTACACCTTC. Protein: CASSPGRGNYGYTF.

The chain joins TRBV15 to TRBJ2-5; 9 nucleotides agree with TRBD2. The ends lost 3 bases at V and 6 bases at J; junction bases unmatched: 5. The CDR3 spans 14 residues. Germline CDR1 and CDR2: LNHNV and YYDKDF (reference sequence). CDR3 region: CATSRTRGGQTQYF. The CDR3 nucleotides read TGTGCCACCAGCAGGACGCGGGGGGGCCAGACCCAGTACTTC.

This clone was detected only a few times. The DNA of the CDR3 is TGTGCCAGCAGTCTTTACACAGGGACTGAAGCTTTCTTT. This codes for CASSLYTGTEAFF. The V gene is TRBV27, the J gene TRBJ1-1, with D possibly being TRBD1 (6 bases). This CDR3 has 13 amino acids. Germline V gene data show CDR1 as MNHEY and CDR2 as SMNVEV (reference sequence). Trimming cost V 5 bases and J 5 bases, with 12 bases left between them.

This chain connects TRBV5-1 to TRBJ2-1; 8 bases fit TRBD2. With 4 bases clipped from V and 4 bases from J, the junction kept 7 bases outside the gene matches. The CDR3 is 15 residues long. From germline, CDR1 is SGHRS and CDR2 YFSETQ. As DNA, the CDR3 is TGCGCCAGCAGCCCCAAAGCGGGAGCGTACAATGAGCAGTTCTTC. The encoded protein is CASSPKAGAYNEQFF. The full variable domain, with the rest looked up from reference TRBV5-1 and TRBJ2-1, is KAGVTQTPRYLIKTRGQQVTLSCSPISGHRSVSWYQQTPGQGLQFLFEYFSETQRNKGNFPGRFSGRQFSNSRSEMNVSTLELGDSALYLCASSPKAGAYNEQFFGPGTRLTVL.

The CDR3 coding sequence is TGTGCCACCAGCAGCCCCCACAGGGAACTTGCAACTAATGAAAAACTGTTTTTT. It codes for CATSSPHRELATNEKLFF. The rearrangement joins TRBV15 to TRBJ1-4; D is possibly TRBD1 (6 bases). Germline CDR1 and CDR2: LNHNV and YYDKDF (reference sequence). Trimming pared 3 bases from V and 0 bases from J, leaving 17 bases between. The CDR3 covers 18 residues.

The J gene is TRBJ2-5, the V gene TRBV29-1; D gene uncertain. The CDR3 sequence is 8 residues long. Trimming shortened V by 5 bases and J by 9 bases, and 4 bases separated the two germline ends. In germline, CDR1 is SQVTM, CDR2 ANQGSEA. The CDR3 DNA reads as TGCAGCGTTTTCCCCCAGTACTTC. Translated: CSVFPQYF.

CDR3: CATSRAPRDSSYEQYF. For the CDR3, the DNA is TGTGCCACCAGCAGAGCCCCCCGGGACAGCTCCTACGAGCAGTACTTC. V and J are TRBV15 and TRBJ2-7, with 7 bases that match TRBD1. Trimming at V came to 1 base and at J to 0 bases, leaving 6 bases not matched to a gene. CDR1 and CDR2 from the germline V gene are LNHNV and YYDKDF (reference sequence). The CDR3 is made up of 16 amino acids.

This chain uses TRBV6-5 with TRBJ2-1, with 11 nucleotides matching TRBD2. The V gene end was trimmed by 5 bases and the J gene end by 10 bases; junction bases not matched to a gene: 4. This CDR3 is 13 amino acids long. Germline V lookup: CDR1 MNHEY, CDR2 SVGAGI. The CDR3 DNA reads TGTGCCAGCAGTGGGACTAGCGGCATCGAGCAGTTCTTC. This codes for CASSGTSGIEQFF.

The V call is TRBV15, the J call TRBJ2-1, with a weak D call TRBD2 (7 bases). In germline, CDR1 is LNHNV, CDR2 YYDKDF (reference sequence). The CDR3 extends over 16 amino acids. Trimming cost V 0 bases and J 7 bases, with 16 bases left between them. CDR3 protein: CATSREEGGGGNEQFF. CDR3 DNA: TGTGCCACCAGCAGAGAGGAAGGGGGAGGGGGAAATGAGCAGTTCTTC.